The 3 T cell receptor beta chains in this list originate from one sample, sequenced in a study of T cell responses to AZD1222 COVID-19 vaccine listed by TCRdb under 2021. Receptors were amplified or captured by the immunoSEQ multiplex PCR assay. TCRdb limited this immuneACCESS table to in-frame rearrangements with V and J called. A share of clones is missing; checked studies link under half to unresolved V genes, and the rest is unexplained. The sample has around 150,000 clones on record, around 91% of them singletons. Clones ranked in the top ten supply 5% to 6.5% of the sample. The time point label on this specimen signifies: about 28 days (+/-7) after the second vaccine dose. Sample: peripheral blood, taken 28 days after the second AZD1222 dose. All receptors come from an adult who received the AZD1222 COVID-19 vaccine.

V gene TRBV11-3 combines with J gene TRBJ2-1; D is perhaps TRBD2 (6 bases). CDR3 length: 17 amino acids. CDR1 is SGHNT, CDR2 YENEEA, per germline. V was clipped by 1 base and J by 0 bases, with 13 bases between them. CDR3 nucleotides: TGTGCCAGCAGCTTAGGATACGGCGGGATCTCCTACAATGAGCAGTTCTTC. Protein: CASSLGYGGISYNEQFF.

The CDR3 DNA reads TGTGCCAGCAGTTTGGGGTACGAGCAGTACTTC. Translated: CASSLGYEQYF. The rearrangement uses TRBV6-2 or TRBV6-3 and TRBJ2-7, with unresolved D. The ends were cut back, 4 bases at V and 4 bases at J, with 5 bases in the middle. Per the germline V gene, CDR1 is MNHEY and CDR2 is SVGEGT. The CDR3 extends over 11 amino acids.

The chain is built from TRBV10-1 and TRBJ1-4; D gene uncertain. In germline, CDR1 is WNHNN, CDR2 SYGVQD (reference sequence). V was trimmed by 3 bases and J by 10 bases, leaving 12 bases between them. The CDR3 extends over 13 amino acids. CDR3 protein: CASSDDVPGKLFF. The CDR3 DNA reads as TGCGCCAGCAGTGACGACGTTCCCGGAAAACTGTTTTTT.